Listed here are 5 T cell receptor beta chains from one sample, sequenced in a study of CD8 T cells in Susac syndrome. The RNA, about 0.5 to 1 ug, was put through reverse transcription using random hexamers. TCRdb re-analysed the immunoSEQ multiplex PCR reads in MiXCR, keeping a single row per CDR3 protein. Here the sample spans about 120,000 distinct CDR3 sequences, 85% to 95% being singletons. Sequencing input: CD8+ T cells from PBMCs. These receptors were taken from a human donor in good health.

This chain links TRBV20-1 with TRBJ2-6, with D unresolved. This CDR3 contains 13 residues. Per germline, CDR1 DFQATT and CDR2 SNEGSKA (reference sequence). V dropped 5 bases and J dropped 2 bases, with 7 bases sitting between them. The CDR3 sequence is CSAYNPGANVLTF. The CDR3 DNA follows: TGCAGTGCTTACAATCCTGGGGCCAACGTCCTGACTTTC.

The rearrangement uses TRBV5-4 and TRBJ2-3, with 9 bases identical to TRBD2. This CDR3 spans 18 amino acids. V shed 4 bases, J shed 0 bases, and the junction held 12 bases outside the gene matches. Germline loops: CDR1 SGHNT, CDR2 YYREEE (reference sequence). The CDR3 coding sequence is TGTGCCAGCAGCCCTATAGGGCGGGAGGGCCGAAGCACAGATACGCAGTATTTT. Protein sequence: CASSPIGREGRSTDTQYF.

The chain uses TRBV5-1 and TRBJ2-2; TRBD2 is a possible D gene (5 bases). From germline, CDR1 is SGHRS and CDR2 YFSETQ. This CDR3 contains 12 residues. V lost 3 bases and J lost 6, with 6 bases in between. The CDR3 DNA sequence: TGCGCCAGCAGCTCCGGGGCCGGGGAGCTGTTTTTT. Its translation is CASSSGAGELFF.

The gene calls are TRBV7-2 and TRBJ2-3; perhaps TRBD2 as D (6 bases). From germline, CDR1 is SGHTA and CDR2 FQGNSA. The germline V and J ends were trimmed by 6 bases and 5 bases, with 18 bases remaining between them. CDR3 length: 15 residues. The CDR3 sequence is CASSRVGGAEDTQYF. Written as DNA, the CDR3 is TGTGCCAGCAGTCGGGTGGGCGGGGCTGAAGATACGCAGTATTTT.

This chain joins TRBV25-1 and TRBJ1-5; D gene unclear. The CDR3 spans 11 residues. Trimming took 8 bases from V and 7 from J, leaving 9 bases between them. Looked up from germline, CDR1 is MGHDK and CDR2 is SYGVNS. The CDR3 here is CASRGGQPQHF. CDR3 DNA sequence: TGTGCCAGCCGGGGAGGGCAGCCCCAGCATTTT.